These T cell receptor beta chains were read from a single sample in a study of blood T cells in healthy people across ages. One entry per CDR3 protein, called by TCRdb with MiXCR from the 5' RACE reads. The repertoire consists of about 700,000 distinct CDR3 sequences, with about 34% occurring once and the leading ten covering 15%. The sequenced material came from blood. These receptors were collected from a woman aged 80 or older in good health. CDR3s include the opening cysteine and the closing phenylalanine or tryptophan. D genes are given only for firm matches. The size entry is marked missing in some rows and otherwise reads once, few, many or a size class.

clone size	V gene	J gene	D gene	CDR3 DNA	CDR3 protein
-	TRBV25-1	TRBJ1-2	-	TGTGCCAGCAGGAGACAGCCAAAAAACTATGGCTACACCTTC	CASRRQPKNYGYTF
-	TRBV5-1	TRBJ2-7	TRBD2	TGCGCCAGCAGCAGTACGGGGGCGGGAGGCACCTACGAGCAGTACTTC	CASSSTGAGGTYEQYF
-	TRBV7-2	TRBJ2-3	-	TGTGCCAGCAGCTTAGCAGTTGGCTGGAAAGATACGCAGTATTTT	CASSLAVGWKDTQYF
few	TRBV30	TRBJ2-1	TRBD2	TGTGCCTGGAGTACGGGTTTTAGCGGGGGGGTTTACAATGAGCAGTTCTTC	CAWSTGFSGGVYNEQFF
-	TRBV7-6	TRBJ2-3	TRBD2	TGTGCCAGCAGCCCCCTAGCGGGGGGGACTAGCACAGATACGCAGTATTTT	CASSPLAGGTSTDTQYF
many	TRBV11-2	TRBJ2-1	-	TGTGCCAGCAGCGCCAGGGTCTCCTACAATGAGCAGTTCTTC	CASSARVSYNEQFF
many	TRBV2	TRBJ2-1	TRBD2	TGTGCCAGCAGTGATGCGGGGGTTAATGAGCAGTTCTTC	CASSDAGVNEQFF
-	TRBV4-3	TRBJ2-7	TRBD1	TGCGCCAGCAGCCAAGATCGCCCTCGGACAGGGGACATCTCCTACGAGCAGTACTTC	CASSQDRPRTGDISYEQYF
-	TRBV18	TRBJ2-1	-	TGTGCCAGCTCCGAGCTTAATGAGCAGTTCTTC	CASSELNEQFF
many	TRBV5-1	TRBJ2-7	TRBD2	TGCGCCAGCAGCGCTACTAGCGGGGGATTCTCCGAGCAGTACTTC	CASSATSGGFSEQYF
many	TRBV20-1	TRBJ2-7	TRBD1	TGCAGTGCTAGAGATGCCCTTTCACGGACAGGGATTCTCTACGAGCAGTACTTC	CSARDALSRTGILYEQYF
many	TRBV7-8	TRBJ1-1	-	TGTGCCAGCAGCTTAGGACGGCGGATCACTGAAGCTTTCTTT	CASSLGRRITEAFF
-	TRBV30	TRBJ1-1	-	TGTGCCGGTATGGCGTCGACTGAAGCTTTCTTT	CAGMASTEAFF
-	TRBV7-2	TRBJ2-2	-	TGTGCCAGCAGCTTCGGTGAGGCGGGGCCCACCGGGGAGCTGTTTTTT	CASSFGEAGPTGELFF
few	TRBV29-1	TRBJ1-1	TRBD1	TGCAGCGCTAGCGGACAGGGCACTGAAGCTTTCTTT	CSASGQGTEAFF
once	TRBV7-2	TRBJ2-7	-	TGTGCCAGCAGCTTAGCGAAGCAGATGCGGCGCGAGCAGTACTTC	CASSLAKQMRREQYF
few	TRBV9	TRBJ1-4	-	TGTGCCAGCAGCGTAGGTAGGGGTGCTAATGAAAAACTGTTTTTT	CASSVGRGANEKLFF
many	TRBV11-2	TRBJ2-1	-	TGTGCCAGCAGGCGCCGGATGGGTACGGCGTTCTTC	CASRRRMGTAFF
many	TRBV6-5	TRBJ2-7	-	TGTGCCAGCAGGAGAGGGGGGATGATCTACGAGCAGTACTTC	CASRRGGMIYEQYF
many	TRBV20-1	TRBJ2-7	TRBD1	TGCAGTGCTAGGTCCGGGACAGTATACGAGCAGTACTTC	CSARSGTVYEQYF
-	TRBV7-6	TRBJ2-5	-	TGTGTCAGCAGCTTACTTACCTCTAGGGGAAAACAAGAGGCCCAGTACTTC	CVSSLLTSRGKQEAQYF
many	TRBV20-1	TRBJ2-5	TRBD2	TGCAGTGCTTCCACTAGCGGGGGGGCCGGGGAGACCCAGTACTTC	CSASTSGGAGETQYF
-	TRBV5-1	TRBJ1-2	-	TGCGCCAGCAGCTTGGCCAACGGAGCGGTAAACTATGGCTACACCTTC	CASSLANGAVNYGYTF
-	TRBV5-5	TRBJ2-7	TRBD1	TGTGCCGGCAGCTTGGCGGTGTGGGACAGATTCTCCTACGAGCAGTACTTC	CAGSLAVWDRFSYEQYF
-	TRBV29-1	TRBJ2-2	TRBD2	TGCAGCGTTGCAGCCTCCCGGGGGAGGGCCGGGGAGCTGTTTTTT	CSVAASRGRAGELFF
-	TRBV15	TRBJ1-1	-	TGTGCCACCAGCAGGGGACGGAGGTTAACGCTGAACGCTGAAGCTTTCTTT	CATSRGRRLTLNAEAFF
-	TRBV29-1	TRBJ2-5	-	TGCAGCGTTGAAGACTGGCAGGGAGAGACCCAGTACTTC	CSVEDWQGETQYF
-	TRBV7-9	TRBJ2-7	TRBD1	TGTGCCAGCAGCCCGCCAGGGGACAGGGATTACGAGCAGTACTTC	CASSPPGDRDYEQYF
many	TRBV20-1	TRBJ2-5	-	TGCAGTGCTAGAGGGCCTGGGCCTCAAGAGACCCAGTACTTC	CSARGPGPQETQYF
many	TRBV15	TRBJ2-3	-	TGTGCCACCAGCAGAGTGGAAGGAGGGGACCTACGTAGCACAGATACGCAGTATTTT	CATSRVEGGDLRSTDTQYF
-	TRBV20-1	TRBJ1-1	TRBD1	TGCAGTGCTAGGAATCTGGGGGGGGACAGGGGCGTAACTGAAGCTTTCTTT	CSARNLGGDRGVTEAFF